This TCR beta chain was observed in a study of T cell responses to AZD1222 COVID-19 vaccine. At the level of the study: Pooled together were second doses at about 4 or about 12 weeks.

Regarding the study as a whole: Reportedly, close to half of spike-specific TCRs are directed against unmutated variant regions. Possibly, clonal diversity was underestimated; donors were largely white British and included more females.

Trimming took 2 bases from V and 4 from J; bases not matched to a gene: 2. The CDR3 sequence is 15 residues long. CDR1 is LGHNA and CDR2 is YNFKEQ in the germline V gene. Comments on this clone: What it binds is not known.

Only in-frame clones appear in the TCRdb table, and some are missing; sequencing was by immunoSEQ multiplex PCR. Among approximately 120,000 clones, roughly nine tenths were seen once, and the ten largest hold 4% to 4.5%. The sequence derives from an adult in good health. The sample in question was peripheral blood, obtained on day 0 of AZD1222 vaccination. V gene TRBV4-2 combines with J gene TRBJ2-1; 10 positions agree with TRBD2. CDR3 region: CASSQLAGEYNEQFF. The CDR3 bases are TGTGCCAGCAGCCAACTAGCGGGAGAATACAATGAGCAGTTCTTC.